Here is one T cell receptor (beta chain) with its context. The authors' processing: Reference gene primer amplification gave estimated nucleated cell counts. Clones were read by immunoSEQ multiplex PCR, and TCRdb kept only the in-frame ones, dropping some. For V, J and clone size, that table is used; D and trimming come from the DNA. The data hold about 83,000 clones, with roughly 90% observed a single time. This sample was taken from a study of blood T cell repertoires in COVID-19. Turning to the study itself: Specimens from acute and convalescent COVID-19 originated in the United States, Italy and Spain. PBMCs, B-cell-depleted T cells, or T cells provided the cDNA or gDNA that made up the material.

Trimming at V came to 5 bases and at J to 4 bases, leaving 1 base not matched to a gene. The CDR3 spans 13 residues. The V gene's germline CDR1 is SGHVS and CDR2 FQNEAQ. This TCR was recovered from a woman over 75 with active or convalescent COVID-19. J is TRBJ1-5 and V is TRBV7-8; TRBD1 matches at 8 bases. The sequenced sample consisted of peripheral blood. CDR3 DNA: TGTGCCAGCAGCCGACAGGGGAATCAGCCCCAGCATTTT. It encodes CASSRQGNQPQHF.